Listed here is a single T cell receptor beta chain. This record belongs to a study of blood T cell repertoires in COVID-19. Study overall: Collection of acute and convalescent COVID-19 samples took place in the United States, Italy and Spain. T cells, B-cell-depleted T cells, or PBMCs provided the cDNA or gDNA that served as material.

The CDR3 loop spans 15 amino acids. V lost 4 bases to trimming and J lost 6 bases; unmatched junction nucleotides: 8. The V gene's germline CDR1 is SGHTA and CDR2 FQGNSA. Original processing notes: It was from reference gene primer amplification that nucleated cell counts were estimated. The repertoire was sequenced with immunoSEQ multiplex PCR; TCRdb's copy has only in-frame clones and lacks some. For V, J and clone size, that table is used; D and trimming come from the DNA. This table holds around 230,000 clones, around 82% found once. Sequenced: peripheral blood. The receptor was isolated from a woman in her forties or fifties with acute or convalescent COVID-19. The chain joins TRBV7-2 to TRBJ1-5; the match to TRBD1 covers 8 bases. CDR3 sequence reads: CASSSRTGTGQPQHF. In DNA form, the CDR3 reads TGTGCCAGCAGCTCCCGGACAGGGACGGGTCAGCCCCAGCATTTT.